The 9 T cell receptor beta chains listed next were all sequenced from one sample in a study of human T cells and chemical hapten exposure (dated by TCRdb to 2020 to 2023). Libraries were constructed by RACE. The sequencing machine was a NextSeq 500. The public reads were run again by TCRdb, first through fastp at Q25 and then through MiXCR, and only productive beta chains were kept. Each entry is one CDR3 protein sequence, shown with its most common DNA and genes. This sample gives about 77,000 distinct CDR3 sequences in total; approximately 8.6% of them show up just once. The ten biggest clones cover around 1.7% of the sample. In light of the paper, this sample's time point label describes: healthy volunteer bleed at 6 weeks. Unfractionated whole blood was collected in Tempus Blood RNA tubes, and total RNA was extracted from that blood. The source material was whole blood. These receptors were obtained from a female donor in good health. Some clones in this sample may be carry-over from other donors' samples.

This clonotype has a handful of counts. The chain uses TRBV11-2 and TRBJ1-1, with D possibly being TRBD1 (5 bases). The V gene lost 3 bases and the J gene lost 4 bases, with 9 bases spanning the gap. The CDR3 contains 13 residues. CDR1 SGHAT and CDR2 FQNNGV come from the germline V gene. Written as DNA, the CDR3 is TGTGCCAGCAGCTTTCAGGGCAGCACTGAAGCTTTCTTT. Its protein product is CASSFQGSTEAFF.

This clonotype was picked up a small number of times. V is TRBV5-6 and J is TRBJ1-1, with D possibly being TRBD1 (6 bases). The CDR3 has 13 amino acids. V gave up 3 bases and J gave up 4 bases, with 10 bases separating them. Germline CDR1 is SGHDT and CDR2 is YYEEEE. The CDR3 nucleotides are TGTGCCAGCAGCTCCGAGGGGGGCACTGAAGCTTTCTTT. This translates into CASSSEGGTEAFF.

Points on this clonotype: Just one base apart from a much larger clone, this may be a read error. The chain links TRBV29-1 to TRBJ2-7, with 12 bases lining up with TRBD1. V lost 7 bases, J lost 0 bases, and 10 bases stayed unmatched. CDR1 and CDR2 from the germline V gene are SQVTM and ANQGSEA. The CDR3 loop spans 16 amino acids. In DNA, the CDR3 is TGCAGCGCCGAGACCGGGACAGGGGGCTGCTCCTACGAGCAGTACTTC. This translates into CSAETGTGGCSYEQYF.

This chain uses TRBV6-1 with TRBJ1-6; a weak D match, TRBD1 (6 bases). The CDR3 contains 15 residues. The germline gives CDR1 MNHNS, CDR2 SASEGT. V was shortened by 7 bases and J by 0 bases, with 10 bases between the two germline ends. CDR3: CASITGRSYNSPLHF. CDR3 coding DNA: TGTGCCAGCATTACAGGGCGCTCCTATAATTCACCCCTCCACTTT.

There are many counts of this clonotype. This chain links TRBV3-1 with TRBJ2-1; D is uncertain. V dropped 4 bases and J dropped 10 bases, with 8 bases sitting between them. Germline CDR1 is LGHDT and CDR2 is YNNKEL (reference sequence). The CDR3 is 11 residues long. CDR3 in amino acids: CASSRDMEQFF. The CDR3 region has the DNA TGTGCCAGCAGCCGAGATATGGAGCAGTTCTTC.

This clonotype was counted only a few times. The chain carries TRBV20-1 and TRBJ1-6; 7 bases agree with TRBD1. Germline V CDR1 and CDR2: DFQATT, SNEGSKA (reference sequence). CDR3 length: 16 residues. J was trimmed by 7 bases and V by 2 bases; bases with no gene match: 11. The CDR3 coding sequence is TGCAGTGCTAGACCTCGGACAGGATCTCACAATTCACCCCTCCACTTT. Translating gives CSARPRTGSHNSPLHF.

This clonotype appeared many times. CDR3 residues: CASSKSPEDATNEKLFF. The DNA of the CDR3 is TGTGCCAGCAGCAAATCCCCGGAGGATGCAACTAATGAAAAACTGTTTTTT. The V and J genes are TRBV21-1 and TRBJ1-4; the table's D call of TRBD1 was not tested on the DNA. TRBV21-1 is a pseudogene locus. CDR3 size: 17 residues.

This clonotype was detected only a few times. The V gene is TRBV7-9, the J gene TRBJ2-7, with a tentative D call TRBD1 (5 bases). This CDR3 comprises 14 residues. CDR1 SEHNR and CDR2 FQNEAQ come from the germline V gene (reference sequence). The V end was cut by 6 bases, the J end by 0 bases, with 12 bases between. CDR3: CASSLNRPSYEQYF. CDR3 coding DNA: TGTGCCAGCAGTCTTAACAGGCCCTCCTACGAGCAGTACTTC.

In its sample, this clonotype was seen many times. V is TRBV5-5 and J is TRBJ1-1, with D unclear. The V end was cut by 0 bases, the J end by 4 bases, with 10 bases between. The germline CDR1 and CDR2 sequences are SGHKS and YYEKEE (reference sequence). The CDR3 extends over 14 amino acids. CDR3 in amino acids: CASSLDTVPTEAFF. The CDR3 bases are TGTGCCAGCAGCTTGGATACGGTTCCCACTGAAGCTTTCTTT.